This T cell receptor beta chain was documented in a study of identical twins (dated by TCRdb to about 2016). Regarding the complete study: The study deep-sequenced TCR alpha and beta repertoires from monozygotic twins, unrelated adults of various ages and cord blood to test whether fetal clonotypes persist. To rule out contamination, replicate twin experiments were performed at different times with different library preparation protocols. Here is what the overall study found, with its caveats: Abundant cord blood beta clonotypes carried fewer insertions; young adult naive repertoires showed a weaker similar trend, while memory repertoires showed none. Zero-insertion analyses could be partly confounded by invariant T cells such as MAIT and iNKT, though diverse VJ usage argued against such confounding for most clonotypes. Compared with coincidental sharing between unrelated individuals, out-of-frame TCR alpha sequences shared between twins had an excess of sequences with low generation probability. Because the same donors could not be followed over many years, the conclusions relied on cross-sectional statistical analysis. A weaker excess of twin sharing was found in beta out-of-frame sequences because the signal-to-noise ratio was lowered by fewer shared sequences. Out-of-frame TCR alpha sharing in monozygotic twins was systematically underestimated by recombination models, whereas sharing between unrelated individuals was in agreement with the recombination models.

Library prep was done by 5' RACE. Sequencer: Illumina HiSeq 2000. Template switching introduced a universal primer binding site; the final cDNA contained a unique molecular identifier, enabling accurate counting of TCR cDNA molecules. Specific primers in the conserved constant-segment region were used to synthesize first-strand cDNA for the TCR alpha and beta chains. To control for contamination, every cDNA library was double barcoded, receiving both a SMART-Mk sample barcode and Illumina barcodes. TruSeq adapter sequences and Illumina sample barcodes were added in two successive PCR steps. TCR alpha and beta cDNA libraries were sequenced on the Illumina HiSeq platform with custom primers. The original methods were these. Unique molecular identifiers were extracted from raw reads with MiGEC, and CDR3 positions were determined with MiXCR. Recombination models were inferred per individual with the repgenHMM and IGoR tools using an EM algorithm. The tcR package in R was used for shared clonotype analysis, with sharing normalized by the product of cloneset sizes. Out-of-frame nonproductive sequences were analyzed to study raw recombination free of thymic and clonal selection effects. TCRdb redid the processing of the public reads, applying fastp at Q25 and MiXCR, and retained in-frame beta chains. CDR3 protein sequences are deduplicated, and each keeps its most common genes and DNA. These V and J calls originate from TCRdb's pipeline instead of the authors' own analysis. Counted in this sample were 400,000 to 550,000 distinct CDR3 sequences; roughly a fifth of them appeared once. The top ten clonotypes cover about 0.93% of the sample.

Comments on this clonotype: This receptor's antigen is unknown. Base qualities are not recorded, but no much larger clone differs from it by a single base.

The germline V gene provides CDR1 MNHNS and CDR2 SASEGT. Inclusive of the bounding cysteine and phenylalanine, the CDR3 is 15 residues long. Solely the CDR3 DNA is kept, with 45 bases framed from the first base. V loses 5 bases of germline sequence and J loses 1 base, and the interval between the two ends is 14 bases. Every donor in the study was a healthy Caucasian. Three pairs of female monozygotic twins, all aged about 18 to 30 years, made up the twin cohort. Positive isolation kits from Invitrogen were used to isolate CD4+ and CD8+ T cell populations. Another study also made use of these data, one on T cells expressing NK-cell markers. Taken from the second paper: TCR beta-chain repertoires were profiled in sorted CD3+CD56+NKG2C+, CD3+CD56+NKG2C- and CD3+CD56-NKG2C+ T-cell subsets from about 8 donors. Among the eight sequenced donors, only one was HCMV-seronegative, while the other seven were HCMV-seropositive. In several experiments an anti-gammadeltaTCR antibody was added to restrict sorting to alphabetaTCR-expressing T cells. In more than five donors, the dominant CD3+CD56+NKG2C+ clonotypes ranked among the top 10 CD8+ clonotypes, making up roughly 1.0-8% of CD8+ T cells. Those dominant clonotypes were again the most abundant among CD3+CD56-NKG2C+ cells in a few donors, at about 28.3-65%. Whether the expanded NKG2C-expressing T cell clones were specific for HCMV antigens was left unclear. The study sequenced eight donors, all healthy volunteers chosen at random: three men and five women. To determine HCMV serostatus, a commercial ELISA kit was used to detect HCMV-specific IgG in serum. Reads were demultiplexed and grouped by UMI with MIGEC, and clonotypes were assembled and quantified with MiTCR. To exclude erroneous sequences, only TCR cDNA sequences supported by at least two reads were retained. The tcR package was used for downstream repertoire analysis, and clonotypes were matched between fractions using CDR3 nucleotide sequence together with V segment. VDJmatch was used to annotate antigen specificity against VDJdb, with one amino acid substitution in CDR3 permitted.

The sequence was collected from a woman younger than 30 in good health. Material: CD4+ T cells sorted from blood. The chain uses TRBV6-1 and TRBJ1-1; the D gene is not confidently resolved. The CDR3 corresponds to CASSPRLLTNTEAFF. The DNA sequence is given as TGTGCCAGCAGTCCTAGATTACTAACGAACACTGAAGCTTTCTTT.